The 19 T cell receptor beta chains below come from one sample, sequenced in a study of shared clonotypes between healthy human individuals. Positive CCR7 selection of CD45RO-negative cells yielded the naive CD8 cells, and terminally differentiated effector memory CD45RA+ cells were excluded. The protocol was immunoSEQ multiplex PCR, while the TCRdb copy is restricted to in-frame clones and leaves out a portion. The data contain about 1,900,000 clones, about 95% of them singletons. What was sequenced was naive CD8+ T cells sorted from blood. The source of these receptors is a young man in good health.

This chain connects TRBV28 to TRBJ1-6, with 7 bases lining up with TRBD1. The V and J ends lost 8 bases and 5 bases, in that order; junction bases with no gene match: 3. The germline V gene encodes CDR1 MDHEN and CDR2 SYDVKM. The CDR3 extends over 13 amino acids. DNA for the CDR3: TGTGCCAGCGAGGGGACAGATAATTCACCCCTCCACTTT. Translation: CASEGTDNSPLHF.

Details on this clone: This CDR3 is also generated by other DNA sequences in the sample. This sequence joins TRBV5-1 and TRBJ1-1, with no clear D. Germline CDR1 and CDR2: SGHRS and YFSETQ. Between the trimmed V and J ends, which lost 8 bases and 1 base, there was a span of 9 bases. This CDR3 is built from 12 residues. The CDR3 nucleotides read TGCGCCAGTCGCCTGGGGAACACTGAAGCTTTCTTT. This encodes CASRLGNTEAFF.

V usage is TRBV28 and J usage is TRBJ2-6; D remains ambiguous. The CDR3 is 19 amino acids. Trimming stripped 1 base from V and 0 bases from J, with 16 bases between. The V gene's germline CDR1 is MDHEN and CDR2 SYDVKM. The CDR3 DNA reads TGTGCCAGCAGTTTATTTTTGCCAGATACTACCTCTGGGGCCAACGTCCTGACTTTC. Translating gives CASSLFLPDTTSGANVLTF. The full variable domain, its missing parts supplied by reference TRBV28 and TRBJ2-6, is DVKVTQSSRYLVKRTGEKVFLECVQDMDHENMFWYRQDPGLGLRLIYFSYDVKMKEKGDIPEGYSVSREKKERFSLILESASTNQTSMYLCASSLFLPDTTSGANVLTFGAGSRLTVL.

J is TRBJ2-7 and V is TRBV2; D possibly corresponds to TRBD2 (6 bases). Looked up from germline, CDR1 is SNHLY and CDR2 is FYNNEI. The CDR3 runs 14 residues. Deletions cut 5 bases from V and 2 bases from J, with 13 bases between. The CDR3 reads CASSPSSGAYEQYF. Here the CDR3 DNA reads TGTGCCAGCAGTCCTAGTTCGGGGGCCTACGAGCAGTACTTC.

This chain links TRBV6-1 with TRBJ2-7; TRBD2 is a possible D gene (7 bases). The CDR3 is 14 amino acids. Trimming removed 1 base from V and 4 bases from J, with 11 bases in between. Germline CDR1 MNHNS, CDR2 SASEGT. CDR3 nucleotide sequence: TGTGCCAGCAGTGAAGTGGGGGGGCCGTACGAGCAGTACTTC. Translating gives CASSEVGGPYEQYF.

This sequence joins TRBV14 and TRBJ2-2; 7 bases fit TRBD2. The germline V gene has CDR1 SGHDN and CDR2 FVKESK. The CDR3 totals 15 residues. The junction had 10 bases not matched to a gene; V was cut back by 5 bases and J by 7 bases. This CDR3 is CASSSGREPHGELFF. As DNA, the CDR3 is TGTGCCAGCAGCTCCGGGCGGGAGCCCCACGGGGAGCTGTTTTTT.

The CDR3 reads CASSIGGRLQETQYF. The DNA for the CDR3 is TGTGCCAGTAGTATTGGGGGACGTCTTCAAGAGACCCAGTACTTC. This chain links TRBV19 with TRBJ2-5; D is tentatively TRBD1 or TRBD2 (5 bases each). The length of the CDR3 is 15 residues. The germline V gene encodes CDR1 LNHDA and CDR2 SQIVND (reference sequence). The V gene lost 3 bases and the J gene lost 2 bases, with 13 bases spanning the gap.

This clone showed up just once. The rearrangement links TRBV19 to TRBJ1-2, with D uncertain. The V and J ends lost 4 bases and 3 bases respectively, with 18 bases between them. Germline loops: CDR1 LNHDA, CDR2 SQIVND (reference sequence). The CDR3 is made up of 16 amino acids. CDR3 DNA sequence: TGTGCCAGTAGTACCCTAGGATCGGGTAGGGACTATGGCTACACCTTC. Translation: CASSTLGSGRDYGYTF.

The CDR3 DNA reads as TGCAGCGTTGAAGAAGGCGTCTCTGGAAACACCATATATTTT. Its protein product is CSVEEGVSGNTIYF. The chain joins TRBV29-1 to TRBJ1-3; no firm D call. Germline V gives CDR1 SQVTM, CDR2 ANQGSEA. V was clipped by 0 bases and J by 0 bases, with 6 bases between them. The CDR3 totals 14 residues.

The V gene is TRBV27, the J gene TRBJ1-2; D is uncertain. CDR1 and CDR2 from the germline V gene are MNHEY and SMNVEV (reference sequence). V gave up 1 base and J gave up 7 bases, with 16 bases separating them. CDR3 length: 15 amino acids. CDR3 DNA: TGTGCCAGCAGTTTATTAACCGGCCCGCGGTCTGGCTACACCTTC. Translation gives CASSLLTGPRSGYTF.

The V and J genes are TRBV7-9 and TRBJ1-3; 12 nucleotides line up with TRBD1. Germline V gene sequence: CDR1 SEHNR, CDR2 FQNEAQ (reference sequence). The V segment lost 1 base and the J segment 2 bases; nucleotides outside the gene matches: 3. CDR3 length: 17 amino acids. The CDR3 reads CASSLVGQGAAGNTIYF. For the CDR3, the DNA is TGTGCCAGCAGCTTAGTGGGACAGGGGGCAGCTGGAAACACCATATATTTT.

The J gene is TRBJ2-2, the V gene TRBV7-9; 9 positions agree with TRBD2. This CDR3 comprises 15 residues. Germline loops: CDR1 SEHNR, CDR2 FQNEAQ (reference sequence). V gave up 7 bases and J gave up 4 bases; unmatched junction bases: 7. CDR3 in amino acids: CASTEAGGGTGELFF. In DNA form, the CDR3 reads TGTGCCAGCACAGAGGCGGGAGGGGGCACCGGGGAGCTGTTTTTT.

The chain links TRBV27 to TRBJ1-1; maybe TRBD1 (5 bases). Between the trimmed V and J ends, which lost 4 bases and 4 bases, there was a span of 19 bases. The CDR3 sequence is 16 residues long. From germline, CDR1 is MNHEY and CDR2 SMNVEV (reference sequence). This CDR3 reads CASSWGPGRSGTEAFF. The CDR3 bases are TGTGCCAGCAGTTGGGGTCCAGGGAGAAGTGGCACTGAAGCTTTCTTT.

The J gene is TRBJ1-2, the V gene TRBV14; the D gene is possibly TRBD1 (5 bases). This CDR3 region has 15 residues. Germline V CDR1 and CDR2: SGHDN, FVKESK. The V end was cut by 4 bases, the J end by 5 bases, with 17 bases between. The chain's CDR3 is CASSLRPGLYYGYTF. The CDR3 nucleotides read TGTGCCAGCAGCCTTAGGCCGGGACTTTATTATGGCTACACCTTC. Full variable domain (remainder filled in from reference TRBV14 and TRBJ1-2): EAGVTQFPSHSVIEKGQTVTLRCDPISGHDNLYWYRRVMGKEIKFLLHFVKESKQDESGMPNNRFLAERTGGTYSTLKVQPAELEDSGVYFCASSLRPGLYYGYTFGSGTRLTVV.

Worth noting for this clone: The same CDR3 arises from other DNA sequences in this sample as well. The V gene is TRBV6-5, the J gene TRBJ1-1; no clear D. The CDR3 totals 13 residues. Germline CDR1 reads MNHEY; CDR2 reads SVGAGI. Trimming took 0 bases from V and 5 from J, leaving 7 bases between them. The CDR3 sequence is CASSYSTGTEAFF. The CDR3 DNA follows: TGTGCCAGCAGTTACTCGACCGGGACTGAAGCTTTCTTT.

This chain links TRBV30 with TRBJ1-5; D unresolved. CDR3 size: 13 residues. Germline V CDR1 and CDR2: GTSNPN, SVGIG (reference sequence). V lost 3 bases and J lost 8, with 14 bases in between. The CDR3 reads CAWSPDQREPQHF. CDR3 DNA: TGTGCCTGGAGCCCGGACCAAAGGGAGCCCCAGCATTTT.

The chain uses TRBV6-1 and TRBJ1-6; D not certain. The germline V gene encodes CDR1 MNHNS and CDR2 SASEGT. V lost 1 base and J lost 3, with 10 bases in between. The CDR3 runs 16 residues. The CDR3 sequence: CASSEGVGVYNSPLHF. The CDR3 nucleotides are TGTGCCAGCAGTGAAGGAGTAGGAGTCTATAATTCACCCCTCCACTTT.

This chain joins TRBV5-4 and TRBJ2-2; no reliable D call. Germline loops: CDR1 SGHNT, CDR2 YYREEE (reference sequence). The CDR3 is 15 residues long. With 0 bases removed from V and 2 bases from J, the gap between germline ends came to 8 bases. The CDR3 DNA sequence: TGTGCCAGCAGCTTGGGACTCGTTAACACCGGGGAGCTGTTTTTT. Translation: CASSLGLVNTGELFF.

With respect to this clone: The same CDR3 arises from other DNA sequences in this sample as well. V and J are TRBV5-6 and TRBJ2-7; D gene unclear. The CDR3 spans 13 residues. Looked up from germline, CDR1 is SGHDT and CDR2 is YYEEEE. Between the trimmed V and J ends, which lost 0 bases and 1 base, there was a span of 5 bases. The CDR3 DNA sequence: TGTGCCAGCAGCTTGGAAGGGTCCTACGAGCAGTACTTC. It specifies CASSLEGSYEQYF.